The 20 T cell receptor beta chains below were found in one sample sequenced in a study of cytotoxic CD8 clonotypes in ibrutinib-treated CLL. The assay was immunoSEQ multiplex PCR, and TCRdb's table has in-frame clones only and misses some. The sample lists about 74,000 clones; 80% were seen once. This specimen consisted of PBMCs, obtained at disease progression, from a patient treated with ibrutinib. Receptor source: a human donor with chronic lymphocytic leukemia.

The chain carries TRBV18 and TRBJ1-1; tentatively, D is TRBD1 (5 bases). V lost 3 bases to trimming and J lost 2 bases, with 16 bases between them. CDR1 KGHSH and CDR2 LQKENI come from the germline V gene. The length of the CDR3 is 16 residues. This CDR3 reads CASSPVKGAGNTEAFF. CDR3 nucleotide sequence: TGTGCCAGCTCACCTGTTAAAGGGGCTGGAAACACTGAAGCTTTCTTT.

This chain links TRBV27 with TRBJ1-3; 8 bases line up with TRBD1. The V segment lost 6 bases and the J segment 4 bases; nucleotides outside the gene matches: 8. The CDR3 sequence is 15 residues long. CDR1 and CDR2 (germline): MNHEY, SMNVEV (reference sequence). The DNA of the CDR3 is TGTGCCAGCAGCCTGGACCGGACAGGGGGAAACACCATATATTTT. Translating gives CASSLDRTGGNTIYF.

The CDR3 reads CASSKGGTEAFF. DNA of the CDR3: TGTGCCAGCAGCAAGGGGGGCACTGAAGCTTTCTTT. J is TRBJ1-1 and V is TRBV21-1. TRBV21-1 is reported as a pseudogene. This CDR3 has 12 residues.

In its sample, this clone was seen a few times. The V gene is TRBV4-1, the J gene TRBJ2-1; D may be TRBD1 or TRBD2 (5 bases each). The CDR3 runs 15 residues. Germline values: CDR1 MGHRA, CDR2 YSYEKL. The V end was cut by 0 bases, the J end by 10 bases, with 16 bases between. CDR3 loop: CASSQDLGIWGEQFF. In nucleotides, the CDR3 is TGCGCCAGCAGCCAAGACTTGGGGATCTGGGGGGAGCAGTTCTTC.

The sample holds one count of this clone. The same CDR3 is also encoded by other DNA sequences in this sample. This chain's CDR3 is CASSWTGGVSGANVLTF. The CDR3 nucleotides read TGCGCCAGCAGCTGGACAGGGGGTGTATCTGGGGCCAACGTCCTGACTTTC. The V call is TRBV5-1, the J call TRBJ2-6, with 10 bases aligning to TRBD1. The CDR3 spans 17 residues. The germline gives CDR1 SGHRS, CDR2 YFSETQ. V lost 3 bases to trimming and J lost 1 base; unmatched junction nucleotides: 4.

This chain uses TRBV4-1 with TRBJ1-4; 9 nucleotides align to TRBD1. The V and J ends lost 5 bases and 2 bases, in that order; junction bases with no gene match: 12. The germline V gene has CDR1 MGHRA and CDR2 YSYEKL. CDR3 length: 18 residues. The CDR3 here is CASSFRDRVRSTNEKLFF. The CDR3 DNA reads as TGCGCCAGCAGCTTTCGGGACAGGGTAAGGTCGACTAATGAAAAACTGTTTTTT.

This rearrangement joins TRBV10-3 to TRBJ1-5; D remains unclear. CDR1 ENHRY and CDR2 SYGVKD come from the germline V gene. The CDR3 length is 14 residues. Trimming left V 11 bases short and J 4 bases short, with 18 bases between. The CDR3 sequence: CAASAREENQPQHF. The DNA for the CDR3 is TGTGCCGCCTCCGCTAGGGAGGAAAATCAGCCCCAGCATTTT.

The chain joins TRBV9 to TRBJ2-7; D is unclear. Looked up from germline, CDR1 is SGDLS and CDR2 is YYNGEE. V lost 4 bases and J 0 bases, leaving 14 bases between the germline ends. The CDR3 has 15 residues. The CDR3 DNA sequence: TGTGCCAGCAGCCCACTTGTGACAAGCTCCTACGAGCAGTACTTC. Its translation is CASSPLVTSSYEQYF.

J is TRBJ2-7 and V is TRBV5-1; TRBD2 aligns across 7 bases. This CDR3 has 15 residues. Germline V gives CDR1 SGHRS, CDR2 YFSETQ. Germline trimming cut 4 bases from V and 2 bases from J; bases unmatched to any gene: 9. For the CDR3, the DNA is TGCGCCAGCAGCCGAGGGAGGGGAGGGACCTACGAGCAGTACTTC. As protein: CASSRGRGGTYEQYF.

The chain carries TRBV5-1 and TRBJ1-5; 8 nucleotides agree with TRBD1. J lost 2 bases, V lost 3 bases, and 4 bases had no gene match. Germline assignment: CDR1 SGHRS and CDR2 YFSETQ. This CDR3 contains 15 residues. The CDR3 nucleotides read TGCGCCAGCAGCTCCACAGGGGGTCGCAATCAGCCCCAGCATTTT. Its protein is CASSSTGGRNQPQHF.

This CDR3 is CASSSTGTGSSPLHF. CDR3 in DNA: TGTGCCAGCAGCTCCACCGGGACAGGGAGTTCACCCCTCCACTTT. The chain joins TRBV7-9 to TRBJ1-6, with 9 bases matching TRBD1. The CDR3 consists of 15 residues. J was trimmed by 9 bases and V by 4 bases; bases with no gene match: 7. Germline V gene data show CDR1 as SEHNR and CDR2 as FQNEAQ (reference sequence).

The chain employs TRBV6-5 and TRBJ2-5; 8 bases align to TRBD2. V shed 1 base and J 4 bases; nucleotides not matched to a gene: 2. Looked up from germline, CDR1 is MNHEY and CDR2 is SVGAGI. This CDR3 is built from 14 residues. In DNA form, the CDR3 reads TGTGCCAGCAGTTACTTCGGGGGGGGAGAGACCCAGTACTTC. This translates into CASSYFGGGETQYF.

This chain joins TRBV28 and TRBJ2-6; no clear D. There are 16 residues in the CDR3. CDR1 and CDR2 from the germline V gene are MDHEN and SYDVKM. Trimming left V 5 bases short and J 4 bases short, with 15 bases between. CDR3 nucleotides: TGTGCCAGCAGTATAAGAGTTTATTCCGGGGCCAACGTCCTGACTTTC. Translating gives CASSIRVYSGANVLTF. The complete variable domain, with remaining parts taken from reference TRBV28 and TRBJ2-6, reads DVKVTQSSRYLVKRTGEKVFLECVQDMDHENMFWYRQDPGLGLRLIYFSYDVKMKEKGDIPEGYSVSREKKERFSLILESASTNQTSMYLCASSIRVYSGANVLTFGAGSRLTVL.

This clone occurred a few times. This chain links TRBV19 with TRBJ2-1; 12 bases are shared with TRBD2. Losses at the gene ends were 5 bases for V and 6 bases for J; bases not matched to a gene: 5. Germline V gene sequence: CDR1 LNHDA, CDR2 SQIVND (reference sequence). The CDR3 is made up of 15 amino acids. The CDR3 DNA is TGTGCCAGTAGTGCCACTAGCGGGAGGCCCAATGAGCAGTTCTTC. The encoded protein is CASSATSGRPNEQFF.

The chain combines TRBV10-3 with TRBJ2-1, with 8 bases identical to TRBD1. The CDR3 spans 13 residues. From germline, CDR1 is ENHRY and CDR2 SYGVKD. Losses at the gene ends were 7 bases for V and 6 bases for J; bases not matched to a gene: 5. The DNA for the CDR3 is TGTGCCATCACCCAGACAGGGGTCAATGAGCAGTTCTTC. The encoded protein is CAITQTGVNEQFF.

DNA of the CDR3: TGTGCCACCAGACATCTGGGGGGAGCTAGCACAGATACGCAGTATTTT. This gives the protein CATRHLGGASTDTQYF. This chain joins TRBV15 and TRBJ2-3; possible D gene TRBD2, 6 bases. The CDR3 consists of 16 residues. CDR1 is LNHNV, CDR2 YYDKDF, per germline (reference sequence). V lost 6 bases and J lost 0, with 16 bases in between.

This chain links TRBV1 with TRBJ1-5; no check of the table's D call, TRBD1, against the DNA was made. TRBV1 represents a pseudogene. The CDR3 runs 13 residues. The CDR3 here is CTAGGMSNQPQHF. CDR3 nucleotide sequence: TGCACAGCAGGGGGGATGAGCAATCAGCCCCAGCATTTT.

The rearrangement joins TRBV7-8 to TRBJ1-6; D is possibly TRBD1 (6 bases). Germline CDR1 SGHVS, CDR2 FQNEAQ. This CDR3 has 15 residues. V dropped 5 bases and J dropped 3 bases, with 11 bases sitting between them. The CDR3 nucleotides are TGTGCCAGCAGCACGAGACAGGACTATAATTCACCCCTCCACTTT. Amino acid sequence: CASSTRQDYNSPLHF.

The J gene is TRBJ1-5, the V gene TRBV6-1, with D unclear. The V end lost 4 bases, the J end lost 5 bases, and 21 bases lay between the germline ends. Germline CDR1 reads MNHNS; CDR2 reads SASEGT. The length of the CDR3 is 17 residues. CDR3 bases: TGTGCCAGCAGTGGGAAAGGGTCTCGGGATGCGTATCAGCCCCAGCATTTT. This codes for CASSGKGSRDAYQPQHF.

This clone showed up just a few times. The DNA of the CDR3 is TGCGCCAGCAGAAAGGGCCAATTTTACGAGCAGTACTTC. Protein sequence: CASRKGQFYEQYF. This chain connects TRBV5-1 to TRBJ2-7; D call uncertain. Germline V gives CDR1 SGHRS, CDR2 YFSETQ. Trimming removed 5 bases from V and 4 bases from J, with 13 bases in between. This CDR3 is built from 13 residues.